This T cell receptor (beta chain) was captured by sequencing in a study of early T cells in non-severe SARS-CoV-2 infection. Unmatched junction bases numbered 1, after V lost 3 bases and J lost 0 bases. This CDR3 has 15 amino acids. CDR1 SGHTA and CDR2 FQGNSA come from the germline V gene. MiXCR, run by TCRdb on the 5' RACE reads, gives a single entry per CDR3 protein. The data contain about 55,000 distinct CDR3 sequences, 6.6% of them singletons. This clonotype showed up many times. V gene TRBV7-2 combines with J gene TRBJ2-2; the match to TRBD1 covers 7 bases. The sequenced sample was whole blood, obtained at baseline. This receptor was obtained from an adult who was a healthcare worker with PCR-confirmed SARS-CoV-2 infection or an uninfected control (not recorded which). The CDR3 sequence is CASSLQGANTGELFF. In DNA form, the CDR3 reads TGTGCCAGCAGCTTGCAGGGGGCGAACACCGGGGAGCTGTTTTTT.